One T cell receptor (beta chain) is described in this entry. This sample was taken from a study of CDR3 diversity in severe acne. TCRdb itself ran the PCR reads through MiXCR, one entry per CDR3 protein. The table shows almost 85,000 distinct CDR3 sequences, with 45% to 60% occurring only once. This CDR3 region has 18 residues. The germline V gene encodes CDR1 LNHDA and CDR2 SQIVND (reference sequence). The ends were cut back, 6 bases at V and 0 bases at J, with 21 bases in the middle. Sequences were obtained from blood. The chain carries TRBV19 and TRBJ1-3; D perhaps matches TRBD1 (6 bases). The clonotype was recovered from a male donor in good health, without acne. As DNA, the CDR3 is TGTGCCAGTAGCAGGACAGTACCTAACGAATTCTCTGGAAACACCATATATTTT. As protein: CASSRTVPNEFSGNTIYF.